Listed here are 10 T cell receptor beta chains from one sample, sequenced in a study of monozygotic twins with inflammatory bowel disease. TCRdb reprocessed the 5' RACE reads and keeps a single row for each CDR3 protein, giving no DNA. This sample's table has around 410,000 distinct CDR3 sequences. The sequenced material came from blood. These receptors all stem from a human donor with ulcerative colitis or Crohn's disease, or a healthy co-twin of an affected twin (not recorded which).

The chain recombines TRBV20-1 with TRBJ1-5; the TCRdb call, TRBD1, lacks DNA for checking. This CDR3 region has 15 residues. CDR1 and CDR2 (germline): DFQATT, SNEGSKA (reference sequence). The CDR3 loop is CSAIYRGQGNQPQHF.

V is TRBV5-1 and J is TRBJ2-7; TCRdb selects TRBD1, and the lack of DNA leaves this call unchecked. CDR1 is SGHRS, CDR2 YFSETQ, per germline. CDR3 length: 15 residues. The chain's CDR3 is CASSLLSRAGYEQYF.

The rearrangement joins TRBV6-6 to TRBJ1-1; TCRdb's D call of TRBD1 is untestable without DNA. In germline, CDR1 is MNHNY, CDR2 SVGAGI (reference sequence). This CDR3 is 12 amino acids long. Here the CDR3 reads CASSYQGYEAFF.

The chain's CDR3 is CASSLPHVTGELFF. The chain carries TRBV6-5 and TRBJ2-2. CDR3 length: 14 amino acids. CDR1 and CDR2 from the germline V gene are MNHEY and SVGAGI.

The chain joins TRBV18 to TRBJ2-7; absent DNA, TCRdb's TRBD1 call cannot be checked. The germline V gene encodes CDR1 KGHSH and CDR2 LQKENI. The CDR3 is 17 residues long. The chain's CDR3 is CASSPNSRTGGTYEQYF. Supplemented by reference TRBV18 and TRBJ2-7, the full variable domain reads NAGVMQNPRHLVRRRGQEARLRCSPMKGHSHVYWYRQLPEEGLKFMVYLQKENIIDESGMPKERFSAEFPKEGPSILRIQQVVRGDSAAYFCASSPNSRTGGTYEQYFGPGTRLTVT.

The chain uses TRBV6-5 and TRBJ2-5; TCRdb lists TRBD2, though no DNA is available to test this call. CDR1 and CDR2 (germline): MNHEY, SVGAGI. The CDR3 runs to 15 residues. The CDR3 sequence: CASSLAGGPWETQYF.

The V call is TRBV24-1, the J call TRBJ2-5; TCRdb outputs TRBD2, but without DNA this stays unchecked. CDR3 size: 18 residues. CDR1 is KGHDR and CDR2 is SFDVKD in the germline V gene. The CDR3: CATSDHGLAGVTQETQYF.

CDR3 amino acids: CASSVDPLVGELFF. This chain links TRBV5-5 with TRBJ2-2; TCRdb's D call, TRBD2, is unchecked because there is no DNA. From germline, CDR1 is SGHKS and CDR2 YYEKEE (reference sequence). The CDR3 runs to 14 residues. Full variable domain (outside the CDR3, taken from reference TRBV5-5 and TRBJ2-2): DAGVTQSPTHLIKTRGQQVTLRCSPISGHKSVSWYQQVLGQGPQFIFQYYEKEERGRGNFPDRFSARQFPNYSSELNVNALLLGDSALYLCASSVDPLVGELFFGEGSRLTVL.

The chain carries TRBV18 and TRBJ1-1; the D gene TCRdb calls, TRBD1, cannot be checked with no DNA. The CDR3 contains 16 residues. From germline, CDR1 is KGHSH and CDR2 LQKENI. CDR3 residues: CASSRIRGAQGTEAFF.

The chain combines TRBV7-9 with TRBJ2-1; absent DNA, TCRdb's TRBD2 call cannot be checked. Germline V lookup: CDR1 SEHNR, CDR2 FQNEAQ (reference sequence). The CDR3 extends over 13 amino acids. The CDR3 loop is CASSWGTSPEQFF.